This is a list of T cell receptor beta chains from one sample in a study of T cells in Graves' hyperthyroidism and ophthalmopathy. TCRdb recomputed calls from the multiplex PCR reads with MiXCR, one row per CDR3 protein. The sample consists of approximately 600,000 distinct CDR3 sequences, 20% of them appearing once. Sequencing was done on a sample of blood. The source of these receptors is a young man with Graves' ophthalmopathy. CDR3s include the opening cysteine and the closing phenylalanine or tryptophan. Fields, in order: D gene, J gene, clone size, V gene, CDR3 protein, CDR3 DNA. D genes are given only for firm matches. Rows may omit the clone size; those that give it use once, few, many or a size class.

NA | TRBJ2-7 | many | TRBV28 | CASSSFREPYEQYF | TGTGCCAGCAGTTCATTCAGGGAACCCTACGAGCAGTACTTC
TRBD1 | TRBJ1-2 | many | TRBV5-5 | CASSARDRGYGYTF | TGTGCCAGCAGCGCGCGGGACAGGGGCTACGGCTACACCTTC
TRBD1 | TRBJ2-2 | NA | TRBV9 | CASSPSQAPGRQGARGELFF | TGTGCCAGCAGCCCTTCCCAAGCCCCGGGGAGACAGGGGGCGCGGGGGGAGCTGTTTTTT
NA | TRBJ1-6 | NA | TRBV7-2 | CASSLGGQMALHF | TGTGCCAGCAGCTTAGGGGGCCAGATGGCCCTCCACTTT
NA | TRBJ1-3 | NA | TRBV18 | CASSPRDSRAGNTIYF | TGTGCCAGCTCACCAAGGGACTCCAGGGCGGGAAACACCATATATTTT
NA | TRBJ2-2 | few | TRBV11-2 | CASSVRGAYTGELFF | TGTGCCAGCAGCGTCCGAGGGGCCTACACCGGGGAGCTGTTTTTT
NA | TRBJ1-5 | many | TRBV27 | CASSLGLNQPQHF | TGTGCCAGCAGTTTAGGATTGAATCAGCCCCAGCATTTT
NA | TRBJ2-1 | NA | TRBV9 | CASSSLDPSNEQFF | TGTGCCAGCAGCTCCCTAGACCCAAGCAATGAGCAGTTCTTC
NA | TRBJ1-3 | NA | TRBV9 | CASSERSSSGNTIYF | TGTGCCAGCAGCGAGAGGTCGAGCTCTGGAAACACCATATATTTT
TRBD1 | TRBJ1-6 | few | TRBV20-1 | CSAQFDGTGASPLHF | TGCAGTGCCCAATTCGACGGGACAGGGGCCTCACCCCTCCACTTT
NA | TRBJ1-6 | NA | TRBV6-1 | CASKPDWARNSPLHF | TGTGCCAGCAAGCCGGACTGGGCGAGGAATTCACCCCTCCACTTT
NA | TRBJ1-1 | NA | TRBV28 | CASSWASTEAFF | TGTGCCAGCAGCTGGGCCAGCACTGAAGCTTTCTTT
NA | TRBJ2-1 | few | TRBV7-2 | CASKPLDSDYNEQFF | TGTGCCAGCAAGCCCCTCGACTCAGACTACAATGAGCAGTTCTTC
NA | TRBJ1-5 | NA | TRBV12-3/TRBV12-4 | CASSLEGSVEPQHF | TGTGCCAGCAGTTTAGAGGGGTCAGTGGAGCCCCAGCATTTT
TRBD2 | TRBJ2-3 | many | TRBV7-2 | CASSFSSGSGADTQYF | TGTGCCAGCAGCTTTTCTAGCGGGAGCGGCGCAGATACGCAGTATTTT
NA | TRBJ1-2 | NA | TRBV4-1 | CASRQATGTNYGYTF | TGCGCCAGCAGACAAGCGACCGGAACTAACTATGGCTACACCTTC
NA | TRBJ2-7 | NA | TRBV19 | CASSKTGFSYEQYF | TGTGCCAGTAGTAAGACAGGCTTCTCCTACGAGCAGTACTTC
NA | TRBJ2-1 | many | TRBV7-2 | CASSLATGTAASEQFF | TGTGCCAGCAGCTTAGCGACCGGGACTGCCGCCTCTGAGCAGTTCTTC